A selection of T cell receptor beta chains follows, all from one sample in a study of cytomegalovirus exposure and HLA in healthy donors. Clones were read by immunoSEQ multiplex PCR, and TCRdb kept only the in-frame ones, dropping some. The sample lists 220,000 or so clones, 80% to 85% occurring once. The sample comprised PBMCs. The receptors here all came from a woman in her thirties or forties in good health and CMV-seronegative. CDR3s include the opening cysteine and the closing phenylalanine or tryptophan. Each record gives: D gene, V gene, clone size, J gene, CDR3 DNA, CDR3 protein. D genes are given only for firm matches. Not every row has a clone size; where given, it reads once, few, many or a size class.

TRBD2	TRBV30	-	TRBJ2-5	TGTGCCTGGAGTGTAGGTGGGGGGGGGACCCAGTACTTC	CAWSVGGGGTQYF
TRBD1	TRBV30	-	TRBJ1-2	TGTGCCTGGAGACGGGACAGGCGTACCTATGGCTACACCTTC	CAWRRDRRTYGYTF
-	TRBV4-1	-	TRBJ1-3	TGCGCCAGCAGCGGACAGAGCTCTGGAAACACCATATATTTT	CASSGQSSGNTIYF
TRBD2	TRBV4-1	-	TRBJ2-7	TGCGCCAGCAGTCCACTAGCGGGAAGCTCCTACGAGCAGTACTTC	CASSPLAGSSYEQYF
-	TRBV19	-	TRBJ2-7	TGTGCCAGTAGCCCCGGGACACTACCAGCCTACGAGCAGTACTTC	CASSPGTLPAYEQYF
TRBD2	TRBV27	-	TRBJ2-1	TGTGCCAGCAGTTCGGGACTAGCGGGAGGAATGGGTGAGCAGTTCTTC	CASSSGLAGGMGEQFF
TRBD1	TRBV6-5	-	TRBJ2-1	TGTGCCAGCAGTTCAGCCGGGACAGGGGGCGGTGAGCAGTTCTTC	CASSSAGTGGGEQFF
-	TRBV27	-	TRBJ2-7	TGTGCCAGCAGTTGGTCAGCGAGCTCCTACGAGCAGTACTTC	CASSWSASSYEQYF
-	TRBV30	-	TRBJ2-7	TGTGCCTGGCGTGACGGGGGAGAGCAGTACTTC	CAWRDGGEQYF
TRBD2	TRBV9	few	TRBJ2-1	TGTGCCAGCAGCGTAGTCCCAGCGGGAGGGCCAAGCGAGCAGTTCTTC	CASSVVPAGGPSEQFF
TRBD1	TRBV2	few	TRBJ1-1	TGTGCCAGCAGTGTCTTACAGGGGGCCACTGAAGCTTTCTTT	CASSVLQGATEAFF
TRBD1	TRBV6-4	few	TRBJ1-2	TGTGCCAGCAGTCGACAGGGGGGAAGATATGGCTACACCTTC	CASSRQGGRYGYTF
-	TRBV2	-	TRBJ1-5	TGTGCCAGCAGTGAGAACGAGGAAGGCAATCAGCCCCAGCATTTT	CASSENEEGNQPQHF
-	TRBV19	once	TRBJ1-1	TGTGCCAGTAGTTTGTGGCGTCAGGGGCACACTGAAGCTTTCTTT	CASSLWRQGHTEAFF
-	TRBV28	-	TRBJ2-1	TGTGCCAGCAGCCTATCCAACTACAATGAGCAGTTCTTC	CASSLSNYNEQFF
-	TRBV7-3	-	TRBJ2-7	TGTGCCAGCAGCGCGGGACCCGTCCTTGACGAGCAGTACTTC	CASSAGPVLDEQYF
TRBD1	TRBV18	-	TRBJ2-4	TGTGCCAGCTCACGGACAGGGGCGAAAAACATTCAGTACTTC	CASSRTGAKNIQYF
-	TRBV6-1	few	TRBJ2-1	TGTGCCAGCAGTGCTGGCTCCGGAGGACCCTACAATGAGCAGTTCTTC	CASSAGSGGPYNEQFF
-	TRBV11-3	few	TRBJ2-2	TGTGCCAGCAGCTCTGAGATGGCCGGGGAGCTGTTTTTT	CASSSEMAGELFF
TRBD1	TRBV7-9	once	TRBJ1-5	TGTGCCAGCAGCTTAGCCAATCCGGGACAGGGGAATCAGCCCCAGCATTTT	CASSLANPGQGNQPQHF
-	TRBV6-5	-	TRBJ1-2	TGTGCCAGCAGTACAGGGAACTATGGCTACACCTTC	CASSTGNYGYTF
-	TRBV10-3	-	TRBJ2-7	TGTGCCATCAGTGAGGTCGCGTCCGAGCAGTACTTC	CAISEVASEQYF
-	TRBV6-1	-	TRBJ2-7	TGTGCCAGCAGTGCTGGACACCCTATCGAGCAGTACTTC	CASSAGHPIEQYF
TRBD2	TRBV5-1	-	TRBJ2-1	TGCGCCAGCAGCCCGAGGCTAGCGGGAGAATTTGAGCAGTTCTTC	CASSPRLAGEFEQFF
TRBD1	TRBV30	-	TRBJ2-7	TGTGCCTGGAGTAGAGGGACAGGGAGTTACGAGCAGTACTTC	CAWSRGTGSYEQYF
-	TRBV7-6	-	TRBJ2-3	TGTGCCAGCAGCTTCTCTGGGGGGACAGATACGCAGTATTTT	CASSFSGGTDTQYF
-	TRBV6-5	-	TRBJ1-1	TGTGCCAGCAGTCGCCGGGAGGTGGACGCTGAAGCTTTCTTT	CASSRREVDAEAFF
-	TRBV4-1	-	TRBJ2-2	TGCGCCAGCAGCCTAGGGCGGGGAAGGGGTAAGGCGAGGAACACCGGGGAGCTGTTTTTT	CASSLGRGRGKARNTGELFF
TRBD2	TRBV7-9	once	TRBJ2-1	TGTGCCAGCAGCTTAGAGGGAGCGGGAGGGAGTAGGCTATACAATGAGCAGTTCTTC	CASSLEGAGGSRLYNEQFF
TRBD2	TRBV7-7	-	TRBJ2-5	TGTGCCAGCAGCTTAGAGGCGGGAGAAGAGACCCAGTACTTC	CASSLEAGEETQYF
-	TRBV28	-	TRBJ1-4	TGTGCCAGCAGTTTGCGGGGTACGGGAAAACTGTTTTTT	CASSLRGTGKLFF
-	TRBV30	-	TRBJ2-2	TGTGCCTGGATTGGGGGGGCAGGCACCGGGGAGCTGTTTTTT	CAWIGGAGTGELFF
TRBD1	TRBV7-9	once	TRBJ1-4	TGTGCCAGCAGTTGGAAACAGGGGGCCGGTGAAAAACTGTTTTTT	CASSWKQGAGEKLFF
TRBD2	TRBV11-3	-	TRBJ2-1	TGTGCCAGCAGCTCGCGGGAGGCAGGCTACAATGAGCAGTTCTTC	CASSSREAGYNEQFF
TRBD1	TRBV7-9	-	TRBJ2-4	TGTGCCAGCAGTGAGGGACAGGGAGTAGCCAAAAACATTCAGTACTTC	CASSEGQGVAKNIQYF
TRBD1	TRBV19	-	TRBJ1-2	TGTGCCAGTAGGGACAGGGCCCCAGGGGGCTACACCTTC	CASRDRAPGGYTF
TRBD2	TRBV7-3	-	TRBJ2-5	TGTGCCAGCAGCGTGGGTAGCGGGGGAGGTCGGGAGACCCAGTACTTC	CASSVGSGGGRETQYF
TRBD1	TRBV9	-	TRBJ2-2	TGTGCCAGCAGCGTTGGGACAGCAGTGAACACCGGGGAGCTGTTTTTT	CASSVGTAVNTGELFF
TRBD1	TRBV27	-	TRBJ1-2	TGTGCCAGCAGTTCCACCCTTTGGACAGGAGTAAGCTTTCACTACACCTTC	CASSSTLWTGVSFHYTF
TRBD1	TRBV27	-	TRBJ1-2	TGTGCCAGCAGTCCTACCGGACAGGGGAGCTATGGCTACACCTTC	CASSPTGQGSYGYTF
-	TRBV9	few	TRBJ2-3	TGTGCCAGCAGCGTATACAGGGATCCTAGCACAGATACGCAGTATTTT	CASSVYRDPSTDTQYF
-	TRBV7-2	-	TRBJ1-2	TGTGCCAGCAGCCGGGGGGGTGGCTACACCTTC	CASSRGGGYTF
-	TRBV4-1	-	TRBJ1-1	TGCGCCAGCAGCCAAGAAGTCCAAGGGGGCACTGAAGCTTTCTTT	CASSQEVQGGTEAFF
TRBD2	TRBV6-5	-	TRBJ2-2	TGTGCCAGCAGTTACCTGGGGACTAGCCAATCCGGGGAGCTGTTTTTT	CASSYLGTSQSGELFF
-	TRBV10-1	few	TRBJ1-4	TGCGCCAGCAGTGAACGAGGGCAGGATGAAAAACTGTTTTTT	CASSERGQDEKLFF
TRBD1	TRBV4-1	few	TRBJ1-2	TGCGCCAGCAGCCAAGATGCGAGGGACAGAGATTTCTATGGCTACACCTTC	CASSQDARDRDFYGYTF
TRBD1	TRBV27	-	TRBJ1-1	TGTGCCAGCCGCCGGCACAGGGGAAAGGCTGAAGCTTTCTTT	CASRRHRGKAEAFF
-	TRBV9	-	TRBJ1-2	TGTGCCAGCAGCGGTTTGGGGGGGGGACCACGGGACTATGGCTACACCTTC	CASSGLGGGPRDYGYTF
-	TRBV7-9	-	TRBJ2-7	TGTGCCAGCAGCTTGGATAGCGGCTCCGAGCAGTACTTC	CASSLDSGSEQYF
TRBD2	TRBV9	-	TRBJ2-1	TGTGCCAGCAGCTCCCTTGCGGGAGGGTACAATGAGCAGTTCTTC	CASSSLAGGYNEQFF
TRBD2	TRBV15	-	TRBJ2-3	TGTGCCACCAGCAGAGATTGGACTAGCGGGGATAGCACAGATACGCAGTATTTT	CATSRDWTSGDSTDTQYF
TRBD1	TRBV19	-	TRBJ1-2	TGTGCCAGTGAGGGACAGGGTGGCTACACCTTC	CASEGQGGYTF
TRBD1	TRBV19	-	TRBJ1-5	TGTGCCAGTAGTATACACGGGACAGGAGCCAATCAGCCCCAGCATTTT	CASSIHGTGANQPQHF
-	TRBV19	-	TRBJ2-7	TGTGCCAGTAGTATAGATCTAGACAGCCCCTACGAGCAGTACTTC	CASSIDLDSPYEQYF
TRBD1	TRBV19	-	TRBJ1-1	TGTGCCAGTAGGGACAGGACCGTTATGAACACTGAAGCTTTCTTT	CASRDRTVMNTEAFF
-	TRBV7-9	-	TRBJ2-3	TGTGCCAGCAGCTTAGCGGCCGGGGTAGGGACAGATACGCAGTATTTT	CASSLAAGVGTDTQYF
TRBD2	TRBV5-1	once	TRBJ2-1	TGCGCCAGCAGCTTCGGGACTAGCGGGAGTAATGAGCAGTTCTTC	CASSFGTSGSNEQFF
-	TRBV4-1	-	TRBJ2-7	TGCGCCAGCAGCCAAGAGGCGGGCGAGCAGTACTTC	CASSQEAGEQYF
TRBD1	TRBV5-1	-	TRBJ2-7	TGCGCCAGCAGCTCTGGACAGGGGGCTACCGAGCAGTACTTC	CASSSGQGATEQYF